A single sample is the source of the 19 T cell receptor beta chains below, sequenced in a study of blood T cell repertoires in COVID-19. The data were produced by immunoSEQ multiplex PCR, yet TCRdb's version contains in-frame clones alone and is incomplete. This sample has 250,000 to 300,000 clones, with around 84% found just once. Input material: PBMCs or T cells enriched from blood (not recorded which). The receptors were sampled from a man aged 25-45 years with acute COVID-19.

The chain recombines TRBV4-2 with TRBJ2-2; tentatively, D is TRBD2 (5 bases). CDR1 is LGHNA, CDR2 YNFKEQ, per germline. V was cut by 4 bases and J by 8 bases, with 5 bases left in between. CDR3 size: 11 residues. The CDR3: CASSPGGELFF. The CDR3 DNA reads as TGTGCCAGCAGCCCGGGGGGGGAGCTGTTTTTT.

The J gene is TRBJ1-3, the V gene TRBV11-2; D call uncertain. This CDR3 spans 14 amino acids. V lost 2 bases, J lost 8 bases, and 13 bases lay in between. Per the germline V gene, CDR1 is SGHAT and CDR2 is FQNNGV. The CDR3 region is CASSLNPMRDTIYF. The DNA for the CDR3 is TGTGCCAGCAGCTTAAACCCTATGCGTGACACCATATATTTT.

The J gene is TRBJ2-1, the V gene TRBV6-5; 8 bases fit TRBD2. V lost 0 bases and J lost 4; bases outside the gene matches: 2. The germline V gene encodes CDR1 MNHEY and CDR2 SVGAGI. The CDR3 extends over 15 amino acids. CDR3 sequence reads: CASSYSSGAYNEQFF. CDR3 DNA sequence: TGTGCCAGCAGTTACTCTAGCGGGGCTTACAATGAGCAGTTCTTC.

This clone has more than one count but fewer than ten. CDR3 sequence reads: CAISGGQGYTEAFF. The CDR3 bases are TGTGCCATCAGCGGAGGGCAGGGATACACTGAAGCTTTCTTT. The chain links TRBV10-3 to TRBJ1-1, with D possibly matching TRBD1 (5 bases). This CDR3 is 14 amino acids long. The V and J ends lost 6 bases and 3 bases respectively, with 14 bases between them. Germline V lookup: CDR1 ENHRY, CDR2 SYGVKD.

This clone was seen only once. The chain is built from TRBV28 and TRBJ2-5; tentatively, D is TRBD1 (7 bases). CDR1 is MDHEN, CDR2 SYDVKM, per germline. Trimming removed 3 bases from V and 4 bases from J, with 24 bases in between. The CDR3 runs to 18 residues. CDR3 DNA: TGTGCCAGCAGTTTGGGTCCAAGGGGGCTTGGGGGGCGAGAGACCCAGTACTTC. Translated, it gives CASSLGPRGLGGRETQYF.

This clone was seen a few times. Distinct nucleotide sequences in the sample also encode this CDR3. V is TRBV2 and J is TRBJ2-3; D is ambiguous. This CDR3 comprises 11 residues. The V gene lost 3 bases and the J gene lost 7 bases, with 5 bases spanning the gap. Germline values: CDR1 SNHLY, CDR2 FYNNEI. CDR3 sequence reads: CASSDLYTQYF. The CDR3 DNA follows: TGTGCCAGCAGTGATCTATATACGCAGTATTTT.

In this sample, this clone turned up once. The chain is built from TRBV9 and TRBJ1-5; possibly TRBD1 for D (5 bases). The CDR3 is 17 residues long. V gave up 0 bases and J gave up 1 base, with 14 bases separating them. Per the germline V gene, CDR1 is SGDLS and CDR2 is YYNGEE. CDR3 loop: CASSVDAGGASNQPQHF. CDR3 sequence (DNA): TGTGCCAGCAGCGTAGACGCGGGAGGGGCAAGCAATCAGCCCCAGCATTTT.

V and J are TRBV28 and TRBJ1-2; TRBD1 matches at 10 bases. The CDR3 totals 15 residues. V lost 6 bases and J lost 8; bases outside the gene matches: 12. CDR1 and CDR2 (germline): MDHEN, SYDVKM. CDR3 in amino acids: CASRPTGTGVRGYTF. In DNA form, the CDR3 reads TGTGCCAGCAGGCCGACCGGGACAGGGGTGAGGGGCTACACCTTC.

This chain connects TRBV19 to TRBJ1-2; D is possibly TRBD1 (6 bases). V lost 8 bases, J lost 7 bases, and 17 bases lay in between. This CDR3 has 13 residues. Germline lookup yields CDR1 LNHDA and CDR2 SQIVND (reference sequence). In DNA, the CDR3 is TGTGCCAGTTCTCAGGGGATTGAGGGTGGCTACACCTTC. It translates to CASSQGIEGGYTF.

J is TRBJ2-2 and V is TRBV30; D uncertain. This CDR3 is 14 amino acids long. Germline V lookup: CDR1 GTSNPN, CDR2 SVGIG (reference sequence). The germline V and J ends were trimmed by 0 bases and 7 bases, with 12 bases remaining between them. Written as DNA, the CDR3 is TGTGCCTGGAGTGTATCGGGTCTGCTCGGGGAGCTGTTTTTT. Translation gives CAWSVSGLLGELFF.

The rearrangement joins TRBV4-1 to TRBJ1-1; TRBD1 might be the D (6 bases). The germline V gene encodes CDR1 MGHRA and CDR2 YSYEKL. The CDR3 is 14 residues long. Trimming took 2 bases from V and 2 from J, leaving 9 bases between them. In DNA, the CDR3 is TGCGCCAGCAGCCAATTGACAGGTAACACTGAAGCTTTCTTT. Protein: CASSQLTGNTEAFF.

The V gene is TRBV7-2, the J gene TRBJ1-5; a weak D match, TRBD1 (5 bases). V gave up 5 bases and J gave up 2 bases, with 10 bases separating them. Germline values: CDR1 SGHTA, CDR2 FQGNSA. The CDR3 runs to 14 residues. CDR3 nucleotides: TGTGCCAGCAGCCCCGACAGACGCAATCAGCCCCAGCATTTT. Protein: CASSPDRRNQPQHF.

The chain links TRBV5-1 to TRBJ2-3; 9 bases are shared with TRBD2. The length of the CDR3 is 16 residues. The germline V gene has CDR1 SGHRS and CDR2 YFSETQ. Trimming cost V 3 bases and J 3 bases; bases outside gene matches: 8. CDR3 DNA: TGCGCCAGCAGCTCCCCCGCGGGGGGGCCGACAGATACGCAGTATTTT. Amino acids: CASSSPAGGPTDTQYF.

This clone was observed a handful of times. The genes are TRBV28 and TRBJ1-3, with D hard to call. V was trimmed by 5 bases and J by 1 base, leaving 9 bases between them. CDR3 length equals 14 residues. Germline CDR1 MDHEN, CDR2 SYDVKM. The CDR3 here is CASSKRHSGNTIYF. Written as DNA, the CDR3 is TGTGCCAGCAGTAAAAGACATTCTGGAAACACCATATATTTT.

The table lists this clone with a few counts. The chain links TRBV12-3 or TRBV12-4 to TRBJ1-2, with D unresolved. The CDR3 has 13 residues. V was trimmed by 1 base and J by 0 bases, leaving 3 bases between them. The CDR3 protein is CASSLDTNYGYTF. For the CDR3, the DNA is TGTGCCAGCAGTTTAGACACTAACTATGGCTACACCTTC.

The V and J genes are TRBV19 and TRBJ2-1; perhaps TRBD1 as D (6 bases). The CDR3 spans 12 residues. Germline CDR1 LNHDA, CDR2 SQIVND (reference sequence). The ends were cut back, 10 bases at V and 5 bases at J, with 12 bases in the middle. CDR3 in amino acids: CATRDTDNEQFF. The CDR3 coding sequence is TGTGCCACCAGGGACACCGACAATGAGCAGTTCTTC.

The chain has TRBV19 and TRBJ2-2, with TRBD1 matching over 9 bases. The CDR3 has 16 amino acids. The germline V gene encodes CDR1 LNHDA and CDR2 SQIVND (reference sequence). V gave up 7 bases and J gave up 7 bases; unmatched junction bases: 13. CDR3 sequence: CASNPPHRGLDGELFF. CDR3 DNA: TGTGCCAGTAACCCTCCGCACAGGGGGCTCGACGGGGAGCTGTTTTTT.

This clone was observed a few times. The chain couples TRBV5-8 to TRBJ2-6; D uncertain. Germline values: CDR1 SGHTS, CDR2 YDEGEE. V lost 0 bases and J 0 bases, leaving 13 bases between the germline ends. This CDR3 is 18 amino acids long. The CDR3 DNA reads as TGTGCCAGCAGCTTGGAGGCCAGGCCCTTCTCTGGGGCCAACGTCCTGACTTTC. Protein: CASSLEARPFSGANVLTF.

This clone was observed once. The chain employs TRBV5-1 and TRBJ2-3, with 9 nucleotides matching TRBD2. Germline CDR1 SGHRS, CDR2 YFSETQ. J was trimmed by 2 bases and V by 2 bases; bases with no gene match: 9. The CDR3 is 17 residues long. As DNA, the CDR3 is TGCGCCAGCAGCTTCCAGACGACTAGCGGCTACACAGATACGCAGTATTTT. This translates into CASSFQTTSGYTDTQYF.